This T cell receptor beta chain is from a study of OX40 agonist ivuxolimab in advanced cancers. Findings and caveats of the study: By week 6 at 0.1 to 3.0 mg/kg, blood CD4+ and CD8+ T cells had expanded clonally.

Measured with immunoSEQ multiplex PCR; TCRdb has only the in-frame clones, and not every one. The repertoire holds approximately 67,000 clones, with 80% to 95% as singletons. The CDR3 consists of 16 residues. Germline trimming cut 2 bases from V and 2 bases from J; bases unmatched to any gene: 5. Germline assignment: CDR1 SNHLY and CDR2 FYNNEI. Concerning this clone itself: What it binds is unknown.

V is TRBV2 and J is TRBJ2-2; the match to TRBD2 covers 7 bases. This sample comprised CD4+ or CD8+ T cells sorted from blood, obtained in a trial of the OX40 agonist ivuxolimab. This clonotype originated in an adult with an advanced solid tumor such as melanoma, head and neck, liver or kidney cancer. The CDR3 DNA reads TGTGCCAGCAGTGAACCGGCGGGAGTTAACACCGGGGAGCTGTTTTTT. Protein product: CASSEPAGVNTGELFF.